This paragraph covers one T cell receptor beta chain sequence. What it binds is unknown. The method was immunoSEQ multiplex PCR; TCRdb's version includes in-frame clones alone and lacks a portion of them. Among approximately 150,000 clones listed, approximately 86% were seen once. The sample originates from a study of T cell responses to AZD1222 COVID-19 vaccine. Points from the study as a whole: Only after the peak T cell response were repertoires sampled.

The CDR3 is 16 amino acids. V lost 5 bases and J lost 4; bases outside the gene matches: 10. Germline V gene sequence: CDR1 LNHDA, CDR2 SQIVND (reference sequence). This chain connects TRBV19 to TRBJ1-2; 10 bases are shared with TRBD1. The sequence was collected from an adult in good health. The source material was peripheral blood, sampled on day 0 of AZD1222 vaccination. This CDR3 reads CASSPTGGASGYGYTF. Written as DNA, the CDR3 is TGTGCCAGTAGTCCGACAGGGGGCGCATCTGGCTATGGCTACACCTTC.